These 25 T cell receptor beta chains share one sample of origin, sequenced in a study of cytomegalovirus exposure and HLA in healthy donors. The PCR employed 60 Vbeta primers together with 13 Jbeta primers. The table came from immunoSEQ multiplex PCR; TCRdb's copy has only in-frame clones and leaves some out. The sample carries 120,000 to 150,000 clones, roughly 79% recorded once. The source material was PBMCs. These receptors were obtained from a man younger than 35 in good health and CMV-seronegative.

This clone was seen just once. This chain links TRBV11-1 with TRBJ2-1; 7 nucleotides align to TRBD2. Per the germline V gene, CDR1 is SGHAT and CDR2 is FQDESV (reference sequence). J lost 1 base, V lost 5 bases, and 11 bases had no gene match. This CDR3 region has 17 residues. The CDR3 DNA follows: TGTGCCAGCAGCGCCGATGGGGGGGACGTATCCTACAATGAGCAGTTCTTC. It encodes CASSADGGDVSYNEQFF.

This clone has only one observation. The chain recombines TRBV7-9 with TRBJ1-1; D not resolved. V lost 5 bases to trimming and J lost 0 bases, with 13 bases between them. The V gene's germline CDR1 is SEHNR and CDR2 FQNEAQ (reference sequence). The CDR3 has 15 amino acids. The DNA for the CDR3 is TGTGCCAGCAGCACCCTGAAGCATTTGAACACTGAAGCTTTCTTT. It codes for CASSTLKHLNTEAFF.

This clone was observed once. The chain employs TRBV7-9 and TRBJ1-2, with D possibly being TRBD1 (6 bases). Germline V gives CDR1 SEHNR, CDR2 FQNEAQ (reference sequence). V lost 2 bases to trimming and J lost 6 bases, with 13 bases between them. The CDR3 sequence is 14 residues long. The CDR3 here is CASSLREGVNGYTF. CDR3 coding DNA: TGTGCCAGCAGCTTACGGGAGGGGGTTAATGGCTACACCTTC.

The chain recombines TRBV30 with TRBJ1-2; 8 bases map to TRBD1. The CDR3 sequence is 13 residues long. CDR1 is GTSNPN and CDR2 is SVGIG in the germline V gene (reference sequence). The CDR3 DNA sequence: TGTGCTCAACAGGGGGGATATAACTATGGCTACACCTTC. Translation: CAQQGGYNYGYTF.

This chain connects TRBV11-2 to TRBJ2-1; the match to TRBD2 covers 10 bases. Unmatched junction bases numbered 7, after V lost 1 base and J lost 7 bases. This CDR3 has 16 amino acids. Germline V gene sequence: CDR1 SGHAT, CDR2 FQNNGV. CDR3 amino acids: CASSLGWGSGGNEQFF. The CDR3 DNA follows: TGTGCCAGCAGCTTAGGTTGGGGTAGCGGGGGGAATGAGCAGTTCTTC.

This chain links TRBV4-2 with TRBJ1-1; possible D gene TRBD1, 5 bases. Trimming cost V 0 bases and J 5 bases, with 10 bases left between them. Per germline, CDR1 LGHNA and CDR2 YNFKEQ. The CDR3 totals 14 residues. The CDR3 loop reads CASSQDRRGTEAFF. As DNA, the CDR3 is TGTGCCAGCAGCCAAGATCGTAGGGGAACTGAAGCTTTCTTT.

The chain uses TRBV9 and TRBJ2-7; 7 bases align to TRBD1. The trim removed 4 bases at V and 2 bases at J, leaving 6 bases unmatched. The CDR3 runs to 14 residues. Germline V gene data show CDR1 as SGDLS and CDR2 as YYNGEE. The CDR3 DNA reads as TGTGCCAGCAGCACCGGACAGGTGCCCTACGAGCAGTACTTC. Its translation: CASSTGQVPYEQYF.

The rearrangement uses TRBV19 and TRBJ2-1, with a possible D match to TRBD2 (5 bases). The CDR3 runs to 13 residues. The V and J ends lost 10 bases and 8 bases respectively, with 18 bases between them. Germline values: CDR1 LNHDA, CDR2 SQIVND (reference sequence). CDR3 in DNA: TGTGCCACGCACGGACCTTCGAGGGATGAGCAGTTCTTC. Its translation is CATHGPSRDEQFF.

The rearrangement links TRBV21-1 to TRBJ1-1. TRBV21-1 is a pseudogene segment. This CDR3 contains 16 residues. CDR3 sequence (DNA): TGTGCCAGCAGCAACGGGTGGGTGGAAGGTGACACTGAAGCTTTCTTT. This codes for CASSNGWVEGDTEAFF.

The gene calls are TRBV15 and TRBJ1-4; the D is unclear. This CDR3 region has 13 residues. Germline V gene lookup returns CDR1 LNHNV and CDR2 YYDKDF (reference sequence). Trimming pared 4 bases from V and 8 bases from J, leaving 11 bases between. CDR3 protein: CATSIGGFEKLFF. The CDR3 nucleotides are TGTGCCACCAGCATAGGCGGGTTCGAAAAACTGTTTTTT.

This clone was picked up a small number of times. This chain uses TRBV2 with TRBJ2-6; D gene uncertain. V lost 4 bases, J lost 0 bases, and 10 bases lay in between. CDR1 is SNHLY, CDR2 FYNNEI, per germline. CDR3 length: 16 amino acids. CDR3: CASSAMGASGANVLTF. CDR3 nucleotide sequence: TGTGCCAGCAGTGCTATGGGCGCCTCTGGGGCCAACGTCCTGACTTTC.

The genes are TRBV5-6 and TRBJ2-7; 11 bases are shared with TRBD1. This CDR3 has 17 amino acids. The J segment lost 0 bases and the V segment lost 0 bases, leaving 5 bases of the junction unmatched. Germline V CDR1 and CDR2: SGHDT, YYEEEE. In nucleotides, the CDR3 is TGTGCCAGCAGCTTGGCGGGACAGGGGGTGTTCTCCTACGAGCAGTACTTC. Protein product: CASSLAGQGVFSYEQYF.

The chain combines TRBV2 with TRBJ2-5; D may be TRBD2 (6 bases). CDR1 SNHLY and CDR2 FYNNEI come from the germline V gene. The CDR3 extends over 17 amino acids. Trimming stripped 2 bases from V and 2 bases from J, with 18 bases between. The CDR3 loop is CASSEWGLFGGQETQYF. CDR3 in DNA: TGTGCCAGCAGTGAATGGGGTCTTTTCGGGGGACAAGAGACCCAGTACTTC. The entire variable domain, with the rest obtained from reference TRBV2 and TRBJ2-5, is as follows: EPEVTQTPSHQVTQMGQEVILRCVPISNHLYFYWYRQILGQKVEFLVSFYNNEISEKSEIFDDQFSVERPDGSNFTLKIRSTKLEDSAMYFCASSEWGLFGGQETQYFGPGTRLLVL.

This clone was observed a few times. This chain joins TRBV25-1 and TRBJ1-2; D possibly corresponds to TRBD1 (6 bases). Between the trimmed V and J ends, which lost 6 bases and 0 bases, there was a span of 8 bases. The CDR3 runs 13 residues. Germline values: CDR1 MGHDK, CDR2 SYGVNS. CDR3 sequence: CASRDSSNYGYTF. The CDR3 DNA is TGTGCCAGCAGGGACAGCTCTAACTATGGCTACACCTTC.

The chain carries TRBV5-4 and TRBJ2-5, with 7 bases that match TRBD2. The CDR3 contains 15 residues. The V gene end was trimmed by 2 bases and the J gene end by 4 bases; junction bases not matched to a gene: 8. Germline V gives CDR1 SGHNT, CDR2 YYREEE (reference sequence). CDR3 loop: CASSLAGSLSETQYF. DNA for the CDR3: TGTGCCAGCAGCTTAGCGGGGAGTTTGTCAGAGACCCAGTACTTC.

The V call is TRBV18, the J call TRBJ2-1; 9 bases map to TRBD1. CDR3 size: 14 residues. Germline CDR1 is KGHSH and CDR2 is LQKENI. With 2 bases clipped from V and 10 bases from J, the junction kept 6 bases outside the gene matches. CDR3 sequence reads: CASSPGTGPLEQFF. The CDR3 DNA is TGTGCCAGCTCACCAGGGACAGGGCCACTAGAGCAGTTCTTC.

Only one count was recorded for this clone. This rearrangement joins TRBV7-2 to TRBJ1-3, with 8 bases lining up with TRBD1. This CDR3 comprises 16 residues. Germline-derived CDR1 and CDR2 are SGHTA and FQGNSA. With 2 bases clipped from V and 7 bases from J, the junction kept 10 bases outside the gene matches. CDR3 bases: TGTGCCAGCAGCTTATCACCGACAGGGGTGATGAACACCATATATTTT. It is translated as CASSLSPTGVMNTIYF.

As to this clone: The same CDR3 arises from other DNA sequences in this sample as well. The chain carries TRBV5-1 and TRBJ2-7, with a tentative D call TRBD1 (6 bases). The CDR3 is 13 residues long. Per the germline V gene, CDR1 is SGHRS and CDR2 is YFSETQ. The germline V and J ends were trimmed by 4 bases and 1 base, with 9 bases remaining between them. CDR3 bases: TGCGCCAGCAGCCTTACAGGGTCCTACGAGCAGTACTTC. Its protein is CASSLTGSYEQYF.

The chain joins TRBV15 to TRBJ2-7, with D unresolved. CDR1 is LNHNV and CDR2 is YYDKDF in the germline V gene (reference sequence). V dropped 0 bases and J dropped 6 bases, with 12 bases sitting between them. The CDR3 extends over 14 amino acids. The CDR3 is CATSRDVYSFEQYF. For the CDR3, the DNA is TGTGCCACCAGCAGAGACGTTTACTCGTTCGAGCAGTACTTC. The whole variable domain, remainder taken from reference TRBV15 and TRBJ2-7, is DAMVIQNPRYQVTQFGKPVTLSCSQTLNHNVMYWYQQKSSQAPKLLFHYYDKDFNNEADTPDNFQSRRPNTSFCFLDIRSPGLGDTAMYLCATSRDVYSFEQYFGPGTRLTVT.

The chain is built from TRBV2 and TRBJ2-5; unclear D gene. The CDR3 is 12 amino acids. From germline, CDR1 is SNHLY and CDR2 FYNNEI. Trimming removed 8 bases from V and 2 bases from J, with 9 bases in between. The CDR3 protein is CASEFYQETQYF. For the CDR3, the DNA is TGTGCCAGCGAGTTCTATCAAGAGACCCAGTACTTC.

The V call is TRBV18, the J call TRBJ1-5; D uncertain. Germline-derived CDR1 and CDR2 are KGHSH and LQKENI. The CDR3 loop spans 16 amino acids. Deletions cut 3 bases from V and 2 bases from J, with 14 bases between. The CDR3 sequence is CASSPLGSLGNQPQHF. The CDR3, as DNA: TGTGCCAGCTCACCCCTTGGGAGTTTGGGCAATCAGCCCCAGCATTTT.

The chain has TRBV6-5 and TRBJ1-5, with D hard to call. Trimming took 0 bases from V and 7 from J, leaving 16 bases between them. This CDR3 region has 16 residues. Germline V CDR1 and CDR2: MNHEY, SVGAGI. DNA of the CDR3: TGTGCCAGCAGTTACTCGATCCCCGCAGGTGGCCAGCCCCAGCATTTT. Translated: CASSYSIPAGGQPQHF.

The V and J genes are TRBV12-5 and TRBJ2-1, with TRBD1 identical over 8 bases. Germline V gene data show CDR1 as LGHNT and CDR2 as FRNRAP. The J segment lost 3 bases and the V segment lost 3 bases, leaving 4 bases of the junction unmatched. The CDR3 consists of 15 residues. CDR3 sequence reads: CASGLRQGFYNEQFF. As DNA, the CDR3 is TGTGCTAGTGGTTTACGACAGGGGTTCTACAATGAGCAGTTCTTC.

This chain connects TRBV14 to TRBJ2-7; possible D gene TRBD2, 6 bases. The germline CDR1 and CDR2 sequences are SGHDN and FVKESK. CDR3 length equals 17 residues. V gave up 4 bases and J gave up 3 bases, with 22 bases separating them. DNA for the CDR3: TGTGCCAGCAGCCCTTTCAGAACTAGCTGGATAGACTACGAGCAGTACTTC. It specifies CASSPFRTSWIDYEQYF.

The rearrangement joins TRBV5-5 to TRBJ1-1; unclear D gene. The CDR3 covers 14 residues. Per the germline V gene, CDR1 is SGHKS and CDR2 is YYEKEE (reference sequence). Between the trimmed V and J ends, which lost 0 bases and 0 bases, there was a span of 6 bases. The CDR3 loop reads CASSLVGLNTEAFF. The CDR3, as DNA: TGTGCCAGCAGCTTGGTTGGCCTGAACACTGAAGCTTTCTTT. Full variable domain (rest looked up from reference TRBV5-5 and TRBJ1-1): DAGVTQSPTHLIKTRGQQVTLRCSPISGHKSVSWYQQVLGQGPQFIFQYYEKEERGRGNFPDRFSARQFPNYSSELNVNALLLGDSALYLCASSLVGLNTEAFFGQGTRLTVV.